Reported below is one T cell receptor (beta chain). Its matching antigen is unknown. The entry originates in a study of radiation and T cells in renal cell carcinoma. Overall study: Nephrectomy followed 15 Gy stereotactic body radiation by 4 weeks. General study points: Without pretreatment biopsies, baseline tumor clonotype presence was undetermined.

As to time point: blood 2 weeks post-SBRT. Treatment reported: 15 Gy SBRT to primary tumor, nephrectomy 4 weeks later. Assay: immunoSEQ multiplex PCR; the TCRdb copy retains only in-frame clones and omits some. The table lists around 60,000 clones, around 76% of them singletons. The receptor was isolated from a man between 60 and 75 years old with renal cell carcinoma. Specimen: blood, collected from a patient whose treatment included radiotherapy and nephrectomy.

The CDR3 nucleotides are TGTGCTACCATGGCAGCTCCGCTCTCCTCCGTTTACAATGAGCAGTTCTTC. Amino acid sequence: CATMAAPLSSVYNEQFF. The chain uses TRBV12-5 and TRBJ2-1; no definite D call. The CDR3 contains 17 residues. Per the germline V gene, CDR1 is LGHNT and CDR2 is FRNRAP. Trimming left V 10 bases short and J 4 bases short, with 26 bases between.